Sequencing of this TCR beta chain was carried out in a study of shared clonotypes between healthy human individuals. The naive CD8 population came from CD45RO-negative cells selected for CCR7, without terminally differentiated effector memory CD45RA+ cells. Trimming took off 5 bases at V and 1 base at J, with 9 bases between the two ends. The CDR3 spans 13 residues. Per germline, CDR1 MNHEY and CDR2 SVGAGI. This clone came up once. The same CDR3 arises from other DNA sequences in this sample as well. Sequencing was performed with immunoSEQ multiplex PCR; in TCRdb, only in-frame clones are kept and a portion is missing. The sample records nearly 2 million clones, approximately 94% being singletons.

This chain uses TRBV6-5 with TRBJ2-7, with no clear D. Input material: naive CD8+ T cells sorted from blood. The source of this sequence is a man between 18 and 35 years old in good health. The CDR3 protein is CASSSGESYEQYF. The DNA for the CDR3 is TGTGCCAGCAGTAGTGGGGAATCCTACGAGCAGTACTTC.